The 31 T cell receptor beta chains in this list originate from one sample, sequenced in a study of blood T cell repertoires in COVID-19. TCRdb keeps only in-frame clones here, not all; method: immunoSEQ multiplex PCR. The sample consists of 65,000 or so clones, around 90% of them appearing once. The sequencing sample was made of peripheral blood. These receptors were taken from a man between 60 and 75 years old with acute or convalescent COVID-19.

The chain uses TRBV3-1 (or the pseudogene TRBV3-2) and TRBJ1-3; D perhaps matches TRBD1 (5 bases). There are 14 residues in the CDR3. Germline lookup yields CDR1 LGHDT and CDR2 YNNKEL (reference sequence). The germline V and J ends were trimmed by 5 bases and 7 bases, with 15 bases remaining between them. DNA of the CDR3: TGTGCCAGCAGCGGCCTCGGGGGTAAGAACACCATATATTTT. Protein: CASSGLGGKNTIYF.

The chain is built from TRBV13 and TRBJ1-2, with TRBD1 matching 7 bases. After removal of 6 bases from V and 2 bases from J, the junction contained 6 bases not matched to a gene. The CDR3 runs 14 residues. Germline CDR1 reads PRHDT; CDR2 reads FYEKMQ (reference sequence). CDR3 DNA sequence: TGTGCCAGCAGTTCCGGGACAGCCAACTATGGCTACACCTTC. Amino acids: CASSSGTANYGYTF.

The chain joins TRBV5-4 to TRBJ2-7, with 12 bases aligning to TRBD2. J gave up 1 base and V 2 bases, and 4 bases lay outside the gene matches. Looked up from germline, CDR1 is SGHNT and CDR2 is YYREEE (reference sequence). The CDR3 length is 16 residues. The CDR3, as DNA: TGTGCCAGCAGCTTACAGACTAGCGGGGGATCCTACGAGCAGTACTTC. It translates to CASSLQTSGGSYEQYF.

This chain connects TRBV12-5 to TRBJ2-2, with D tentatively TRBD1 (5 bases). Deletions cut 2 bases from V and 5 bases from J, with 15 bases between. This CDR3 is 16 amino acids long. Germline V gene lookup returns CDR1 LGHNT and CDR2 FRNRAP. CDR3 amino acids: CASGLYRTSSTGELFF. The CDR3 nucleotides read TGTGCTAGTGGTTTGTACAGGACCTCTTCAACCGGGGAGCTGTTTTTT. Supplemented by reference TRBV12-5 and TRBJ2-2, the full variable domain reads DARVTQTPRHKVTEMGQEVTMRCQPILGHNTVFWYRQTMMQGLELLAYFRNRAPLDDSGMPKDRFSAEMPDATLATLKIQPSEPRDSAVYFCASGLYRTSSTGELFFGEGSRLTVL.

V gene TRBV6-5 combines with J gene TRBJ1-5; 7 positions agree with TRBD1. Germline V lookup: CDR1 MNHEY, CDR2 SVGAGI. The V and J ends lost 6 bases and 6 bases, in that order; junction bases with no gene match: 11. The CDR3 extends over 15 amino acids. CDR3 DNA sequence: TGTGCCAGCAGGAAAGACAGGGTACAGGGTCAGCCCCAGCATTTT. This sequence encodes CASRKDRVQGQPQHF.

The chain employs TRBV28 and TRBJ1-2; D unclear. Trimming cost V 6 bases and J 0 bases, with 29 bases left between them. The CDR3 extends over 20 amino acids. CDR1 is MDHEN and CDR2 is SYDVKM in the germline V gene. The CDR3 DNA follows: TGTGCCAGCAGCACACAAACCTTTAGAGTTTTCAGGCCAGCTAACTATGGCTACACCTTC. This sequence encodes CASSTQTFRVFRPANYGYTF.

The V call is TRBV6-5, the J call TRBJ2-7; D is perhaps TRBD2 (6 bases). With 6 bases removed from V and 0 bases from J, the gap between germline ends came to 15 bases. CDR1 and CDR2 (germline): MNHEY, SVGAGI. CDR3 length equals 15 residues. CDR3 bases: TGTGCCAGCAGCAGGGACTCCCTAAGCTCCTACGAGCAGTACTTC. It specifies CASSRDSLSSYEQYF.

The J gene is TRBJ1-1, the V gene TRBV3-1 (or the pseudogene TRBV3-2); no clear D gene. The CDR3 extends over 15 amino acids. The germline gives CDR1 LGHDT, CDR2 YNNKEL (reference sequence). Trimming removed 4 bases from V and 1 base from J, with 13 bases in between. CDR3 loop: CASSLLFGANTEAFF. In DNA, the CDR3 is TGTGCCAGCAGCCTACTCTTCGGAGCGAACACTGAAGCTTTCTTT.

The J gene is TRBJ2-7, the V gene TRBV12-5; D is unresolved. Germline loops: CDR1 LGHNT, CDR2 FRNRAP. The CDR3 has 15 residues. Between the trimmed V and J ends, which lost 1 base and 0 bases, there was a span of 10 bases. CDR3 bases: TGTGCTAGTGGTTTGGGCTTGACAAGCTCCTACGAGCAGTACTTC. Amino acids: CASGLGLTSSYEQYF.

The chain employs TRBV11-3 and TRBJ1-1; maybe TRBD1 (6 bases). V gave up 5 bases and J gave up 5 bases, with 12 bases separating them. This CDR3 contains 13 residues. Germline CDR1 and CDR2: SGHNT and YENEEA. For the CDR3, the DNA is TGTGCCAGCAGCCTAAGGGGGGGTACTGAAGCTTTCTTT. Translation gives CASSLRGGTEAFF.

The J gene is TRBJ1-4, the V gene TRBV6-1, with 7 bases identical to TRBD1. The germline V gene has CDR1 MNHNS and CDR2 SASEGT. This CDR3 has 16 amino acids. J lost 5 bases, V lost 2 bases, and 8 bases had no gene match. This CDR3 reads CASSENLAGGNEKLFF. In nucleotides, the CDR3 is TGTGCCAGCAGTGAAAATCTGGCAGGGGGGAATGAAAAACTGTTTTTT.

The table lists this clone with a few counts. The rearrangement joins TRBV11-3 to TRBJ2-3; D may be TRBD1 (5 bases). The germline V gene encodes CDR1 SGHNT and CDR2 YENEEA. This CDR3 is built from 14 residues. Deletions cut 3 bases from V and 0 bases from J, with 7 bases between. DNA for the CDR3: TGTGCCAGCAGCTTGACAGCTAGCACAGATACGCAGTATTTT. It is translated as CASSLTASTDTQYF. The full variable domain, in which reference TRBV11-3 and TRBJ2-3 provide the parts outside the CDR3, is EAGVVQSPRYKIIEKKQPVAFWCNPISGHNTLYWYLQNLGQGPELLIRYENEEAVDDSQLPKDRFSAERLKGVDSTLKIQPAELGDSAVYLCASSLTASTDTQYFGPGTRLTVL.

The CDR3 DNA reads TGTGCCAGCAGCACTAGGACAGGGGACCACGAGCAGTACTTC. It encodes CASSTRTGDHEQYF. The chain joins TRBV21-1 to TRBJ2-7; the DNA was not used to check the table's D call, TRBD1. TRBV21-1 is noted as a pseudogene. This CDR3 region has 14 residues.

The rearrangement links TRBV24-1 to TRBJ2-5; 8 nucleotides agree with TRBD1. Germline values: CDR1 KGHDR, CDR2 SFDVKD. J was trimmed by 0 bases and V by 6 bases; bases with no gene match: 5. The CDR3 sequence is 15 residues long. In DNA, the CDR3 is TGTGCCACCAGTCCCCAACAGGGGGACCAAGAGACCCAGTACTTC. It specifies CATSPQQGDQETQYF.

The rearrangement links TRBV4-1 to TRBJ1-2; 10 nucleotides line up with TRBD1. The CDR3 has 15 residues. Germline loops: CDR1 MGHRA, CDR2 YSYEKL. Unmatched junction bases numbered 3, after V lost 3 bases and J lost 2 bases. The DNA of the CDR3 is TGCGCCAGCAGCCACCCGGACAGGGGGAACTATGGCTACACCTTC. It encodes CASSHPDRGNYGYTF.

V usage is TRBV7-9 and J usage is TRBJ2-3, with 9 bases identical to TRBD1. Germline V gene sequence: CDR1 SEHNR, CDR2 FQNEAQ (reference sequence). This CDR3 comprises 16 residues. V gave up 5 bases and J gave up 0 bases; unmatched junction bases: 6. The CDR3 DNA reads TGTGCCAGCAGCCAAACCGGGACAGGGAGCACAGATACGCAGTATTTT. Translated, it gives CASSQTGTGSTDTQYF.

The rearrangement uses TRBV5-6 and TRBJ1-6; D gene unclear. The CDR3 contains 13 residues. V shed 1 base and J shed 7 bases, with 6 bases lying between them. The germline V gene encodes CDR1 SGHDT and CDR2 YYEEEE. CDR3 sequence reads: CASSLYRNSPLHF. The DNA of the CDR3 is TGTGCCAGCAGCTTGTACAGAAATTCACCCCTCCACTTT.

The chain is built from TRBV7-9 and TRBJ2-3; 8 nucleotides align to TRBD2. V shed 5 bases, J shed 2 bases, and the junction held 12 bases outside the gene matches. Germline V lookup: CDR1 SEHNR, CDR2 FQNEAQ (reference sequence). This CDR3 region has 17 residues. CDR3 loop: CASSPGVAGTPTDTQYF. In DNA, the CDR3 is TGTGCCAGCAGCCCGGGGGTAGCGGGGACACCCACAGATACGCAGTATTTT.

The J gene is TRBJ2-7, the V gene TRBV6-2 or TRBV6-3, with 10 bases lining up with TRBD2. Germline V gene sequence: CDR1 MNHEY, CDR2 SVGEGT. The junction had 0 bases not matched to a gene; V was cut back by 2 bases and J by 2 bases. This CDR3 has 14 residues. In DNA form, the CDR3 reads TGTGCCAGCAGTTACGGGACTAGCGCCTACGAGCAGTACTTC. Translation: CASSYGTSAYEQYF.

This chain joins TRBV24-1 and TRBJ1-5, with 7 bases fitting TRBD1. Trimming removed 9 bases from V and 2 bases from J; junction bases left unmatched: 6. The CDR3 consists of 14 residues. The germline gives CDR1 KGHDR, CDR2 SFDVKD. CDR3 protein: CATQGDRGNQPQHF. DNA of the CDR3: TGTGCCACCCAGGGGGATAGGGGCAATCAGCCCCAGCATTTT.

The chain uses TRBV7-2 and TRBJ2-3; weak D call: TRBD1 (5 bases). The V gene's germline CDR1 is SGHTA and CDR2 FQGNSA. V was cut by 1 base and J by 6 bases, with 17 bases left in between. CDR3 length equals 16 residues. CDR3 amino acids: CASSLGGAASLDTQYF. The CDR3 nucleotides read TGTGCCAGCAGCTTAGGTGGGGCTGCTTCCTTGGATACGCAGTATTTT.

The rearrangement uses TRBV6-5 and TRBJ2-5; 9 nucleotides match TRBD1. Germline V gene data show CDR1 as MNHEY and CDR2 as SVGAGI. CDR3 length equals 16 residues. The J segment lost 1 base and the V segment lost 3 bases, leaving 6 bases of the junction unmatched. CDR3 in amino acids: CASSYTTTGGQETQYF. The CDR3 nucleotides are TGTGCCAGCAGTTATACTACGACAGGGGGCCAAGAGACCCAGTACTTC.

This chain connects TRBV7-2 to TRBJ2-2; D not resolved. Trimming pared 1 base from V and 5 bases from J, leaving 11 bases between. The CDR3 is made up of 15 amino acids. The germline V gene encodes CDR1 SGHTA and CDR2 FQGNSA. The CDR3 region is CASSLVRQSTGELFF. CDR3 bases: TGTGCCAGCAGCTTAGTCCGACAATCGACCGGGGAGCTGTTTTTT.

This chain connects TRBV7-6 to TRBJ1-1; D possibly corresponds to TRBD1 (6 bases). CDR1 SGHVS and CDR2 FNYEAQ come from the germline V gene. The V and J ends lost 5 bases and 0 bases respectively, with 19 bases between them. This CDR3 region has 17 residues. Here the CDR3 DNA reads TGTGCCAGCAGCGCAGGGGCCAGGGTCGGAATGAACACTGAAGCTTTCTTT. Encoded protein: CASSAGARVGMNTEAFF.

V and J are TRBV2 and TRBJ2-3; D unresolved. The CDR3 loop spans 11 amino acids. Germline lookup yields CDR1 SNHLY and CDR2 FYNNEI. The V end lost 6 bases, the J end lost 2 bases, and 3 bases lay between the germline ends. The CDR3 DNA reads TGTGCCAGCAGCCTCACAGATACGCAGTATTTT. This codes for CASSLTDTQYF.

This chain uses TRBV15 with TRBJ1-2; TRBD1 might be the D (5 bases). V was trimmed by 0 bases and J by 10 bases, leaving 18 bases between them. Germline CDR1 and CDR2: LNHNV and YYDKDF (reference sequence). The CDR3 is 15 amino acids. The CDR3 reads CATSREAGKLAYYTF. The CDR3, as DNA: TGTGCCACCAGCAGAGAGGCAGGGAAGCTTGCCTACTACACCTTC.

CDR3 DNA: TGTGCCAGCAGTCTTGACAGGGGTGATGCTCAGCCCCAGCATTTT. Translating gives CASSLDRGDAQPQHF. The chain joins TRBV6-2 or TRBV6-3 to TRBJ1-5; 8 positions agree with TRBD1. J was trimmed by 6 bases and V by 5 bases; bases with no gene match: 9. Germline CDR1 and CDR2: MNHEY and SVGEGT. This CDR3 comprises 15 residues.

The CDR3 DNA sequence: TGTGCCAGCAGTGAATATCTTACGGACAGACTCAATCAGCCCCAGCATTTT. Protein: CASSEYLTDRLNQPQHF. This chain links TRBV2 with TRBJ1-5; D possibly corresponds to TRBD1 (6 bases). The germline V gene has CDR1 SNHLY and CDR2 FYNNEI. Trimming removed 2 bases at V and 3 bases at J, with 17 bases between. This CDR3 has 17 residues.

A remark on this clone: An end of the junction does not agree with germline; a read error may underlie this. This chain uses TRBV6-2 or TRBV6-3 with TRBJ2-7; 9 bases line up with TRBD1. The CDR3 spans 15 residues. Per germline, CDR1 MNHEY and CDR2 SVGEGT. DNA for the CDR3: TGTGCCAGCACTTACTCCGGGACAGGGAGCTACGAGCAGTACTTC. It codes for CASTYSGTGSYEQYF.

The chain couples TRBV7-2 to TRBJ2-1; 11 positions match TRBD2. Germline CDR1 SGHTA, CDR2 FQGNSA. The CDR3 is made up of 15 amino acids. The J segment lost 3 bases and the V segment lost 3 bases, leaving 1 base of the junction unmatched. This CDR3 reads CASSLTSGVYNEQFF. DNA for the CDR3: TGTGCCAGCAGCTTGACTAGCGGGGTCTACAATGAGCAGTTCTTC.

The count of this clone is one. The V and J genes are TRBV10-1 and TRBJ2-7; D is possibly TRBD2 (6 bases). Germline V gives CDR1 WNHNN, CDR2 SYGVQD (reference sequence). CDR3 length: 14 residues. The V and J ends lost 6 bases and 6 bases respectively, with 18 bases between them. CDR3 sequence: CASSAAGRGVEQYF. The CDR3 DNA sequence: TGCGCCAGCAGCGCAGCGGGCCGGGGTGTCGAGCAGTACTTC.